This T cell receptor beta chain was identified during a study of T cells in Graves' hyperthyroidism and ophthalmopathy. Points on this clonotype: Its antigen is unidentified.

The CDR3 is 13 amino acids. Deletions cut 1 base from V and 2 bases from J, with 5 bases between. Notes on the study in general: A model built on 13 V-J features separated ophthalmopathy from stable hyperthyroidism.

What was amplified from RNA transcripts were TCR beta CDR3 regions. HTBI primers were used for first-round RT-PCR of the TCR CDR3. TCRdb ran MiXCR on the multiplex PCR reads and lists one entry per CDR3 protein. Altogether 750,000 to 950,000 distinct CDR3 sequences are present, 38% being singletons, with the ten largest covering 8.9%. The TCR originated in a man aged 18 to 29 with Graves' hyperthyroidism. J is TRBJ1-2 and V is TRBV12-3 or TRBV12-4; no reliable D call. Specimen: blood. This chain's CDR3 is CASSLGKNYGYTF. CDR3 coding DNA: TGTGCCAGCAGTTTAGGGAAAAACTATGGCTACACCTTC.